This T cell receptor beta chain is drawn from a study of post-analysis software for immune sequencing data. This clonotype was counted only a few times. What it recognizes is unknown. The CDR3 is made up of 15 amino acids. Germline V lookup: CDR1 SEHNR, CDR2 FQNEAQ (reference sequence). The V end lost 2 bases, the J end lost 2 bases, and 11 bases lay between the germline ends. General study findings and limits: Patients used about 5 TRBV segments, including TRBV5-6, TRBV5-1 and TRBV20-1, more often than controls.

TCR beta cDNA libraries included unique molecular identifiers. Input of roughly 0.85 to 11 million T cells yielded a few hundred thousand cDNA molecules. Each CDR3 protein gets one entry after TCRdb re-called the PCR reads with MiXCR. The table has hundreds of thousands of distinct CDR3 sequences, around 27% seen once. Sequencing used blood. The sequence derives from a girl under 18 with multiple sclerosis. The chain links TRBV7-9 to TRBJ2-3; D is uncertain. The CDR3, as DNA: TGTGCCAGCAGCTTACGTTCGGCTGCCACAGATACGCAGTATTTT. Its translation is CASSLRSAATDTQYF.